Detailed here is one T cell receptor beta chain. The antigen remains undetermined. Other DNA sequences of this sample code for an identical CDR3. As the sequencing template, cDNA was produced by extracting RNA and reverse transcribing it. Clones were sequenced by immunoSEQ multiplex PCR, and TCRdb holds only the in-frame ones, with some missing. The data contain 75,000 to 100,000 clones, about 71% of them singletons. The data were obtained in a study of CD8+ T cells in alopecia areata. Study-level background: A regimen of oral tofacitinib, 5 to 10 mg twice daily, was given to treated patients. Broader study findings: Having just one nonresponder leaves the connection between baseline CD8+ expansion and response unresolved. Relative to normal scalp, lesional scalp, especially alopecia totalis/universalis, showed higher clonality.

The treatment: oral pan-JAK inhibitor, 5-10 mg twice daily. The study team obtained lesional scalp punch biopsies and peripheral blood from alopecia areata patients. The specimen comprised CD8+ T cells sorted from blood, sampled at week 44, from a patient treated with tofacitinib. The TCR was taken from a human donor with alopecia areata.

In DNA, the CDR3 is TGCGCCAGCAGCCAAGGCACCGGAGGCTCCTACGAGCAGTACTTC. It yields the protein CASSQGTGGSYEQYF. The rearrangement joins TRBV4-3 to TRBJ2-7, with a tentative D call TRBD2 (5 bases). CDR3 size: 15 residues. The germline gives CDR1 LGHNA, CDR2 YSLEER. V was trimmed by 1 base and J by 0 bases, leaving 10 bases between them.